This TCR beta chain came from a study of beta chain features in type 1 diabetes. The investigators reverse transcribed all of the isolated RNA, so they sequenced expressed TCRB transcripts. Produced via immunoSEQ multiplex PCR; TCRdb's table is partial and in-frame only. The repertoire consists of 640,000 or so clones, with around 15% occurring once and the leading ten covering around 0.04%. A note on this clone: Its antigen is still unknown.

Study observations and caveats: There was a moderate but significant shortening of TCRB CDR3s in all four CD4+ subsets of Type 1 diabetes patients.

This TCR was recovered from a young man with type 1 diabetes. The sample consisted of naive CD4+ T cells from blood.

CDR3 sequence reads: CASSGTPGSGTDTQYF. As DNA, the CDR3 is TGTGCCAGCAGCGGGACGCCGGGTTCTGGCACAGATACGCAGTATTTT. The chain employs TRBV5-6 and TRBJ2-3; D assignment may be TRBD1 or TRBD2 (5 bases each). Trimming took off 4 bases at V and 1 base at J, with 16 bases between the two ends. Per germline, CDR1 SGHDT and CDR2 YYEEEE. The CDR3 extends over 16 amino acids.